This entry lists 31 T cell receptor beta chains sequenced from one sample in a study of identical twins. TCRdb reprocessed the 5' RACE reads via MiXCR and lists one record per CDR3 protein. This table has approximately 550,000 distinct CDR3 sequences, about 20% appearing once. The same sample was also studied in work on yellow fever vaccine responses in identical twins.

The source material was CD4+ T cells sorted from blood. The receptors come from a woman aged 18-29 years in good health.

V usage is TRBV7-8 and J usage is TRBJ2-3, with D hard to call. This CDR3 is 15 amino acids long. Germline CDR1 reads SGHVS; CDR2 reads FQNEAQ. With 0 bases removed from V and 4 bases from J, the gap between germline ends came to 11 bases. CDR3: CASSLASIGPDTQYF. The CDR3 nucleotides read TGTGCCAGCAGCTTAGCTAGCATCGGCCCAGATACGCAGTATTTT.

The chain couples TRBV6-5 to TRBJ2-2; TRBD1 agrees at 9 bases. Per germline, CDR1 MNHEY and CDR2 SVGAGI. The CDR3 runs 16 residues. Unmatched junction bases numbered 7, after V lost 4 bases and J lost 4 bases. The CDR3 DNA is TGTGCCAGCAGTTTCCGGGACAGGGTGTTCACCGGGGAGCTGTTTTTT. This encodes CASSFRDRVFTGELFF.

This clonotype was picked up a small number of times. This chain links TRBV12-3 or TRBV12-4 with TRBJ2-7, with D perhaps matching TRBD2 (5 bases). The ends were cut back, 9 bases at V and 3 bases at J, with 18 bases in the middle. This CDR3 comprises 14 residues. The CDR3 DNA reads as TGTGCCAGTGTTCCCCCTTTGGGGAGCTACGAGCAGTACGTC. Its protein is CASVPPLGSYEQYV.

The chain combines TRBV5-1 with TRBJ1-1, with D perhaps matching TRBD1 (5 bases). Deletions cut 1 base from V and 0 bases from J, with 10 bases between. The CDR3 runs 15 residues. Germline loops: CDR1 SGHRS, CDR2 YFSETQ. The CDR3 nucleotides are TGCGCCAGCAGCTTGACGGCAGGGTTGAACACTGAAGCTTTCTTT. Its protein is CASSLTAGLNTEAFF.

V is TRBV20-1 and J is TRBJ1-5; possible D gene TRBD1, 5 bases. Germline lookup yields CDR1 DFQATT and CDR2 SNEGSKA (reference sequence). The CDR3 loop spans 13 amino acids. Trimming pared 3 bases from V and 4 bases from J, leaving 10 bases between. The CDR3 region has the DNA TGCAGTGCTAGGGAGACAGCTAATCAGCCCCAGCATTTT. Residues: CSARETANQPQHF.

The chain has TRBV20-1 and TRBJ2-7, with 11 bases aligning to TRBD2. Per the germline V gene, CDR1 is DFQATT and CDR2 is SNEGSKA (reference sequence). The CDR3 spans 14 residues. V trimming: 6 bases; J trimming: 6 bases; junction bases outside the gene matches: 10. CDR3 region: CSASRITSGSEQYF. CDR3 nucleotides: TGCAGTGCAAGTCGGATAACTAGCGGGAGCGAGCAGTACTTC.

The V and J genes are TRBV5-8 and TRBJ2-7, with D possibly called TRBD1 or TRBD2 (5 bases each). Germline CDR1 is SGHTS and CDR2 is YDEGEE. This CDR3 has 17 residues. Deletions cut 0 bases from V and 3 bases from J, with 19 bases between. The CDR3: CASSLAGQSQWVYEQYF. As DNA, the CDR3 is TGTGCCAGCAGCTTGGCGGGGCAGTCCCAGTGGGTCTACGAGCAGTACTTC.

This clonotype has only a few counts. The CDR3 DNA reads TGTGCCAGCAGAAAGGACGGCACAGATACGCAGTATTTT. Amino acids: CASRKDGTDTQYF. The J gene is TRBJ2-3, the V gene TRBV6-2 or TRBV6-3; D is undetermined. Between the trimmed V and J ends, which lost 6 bases and 1 base, there was a span of 8 bases. Looked up from germline, CDR1 is MNHEY and CDR2 is SVGEGT. The CDR3 is 13 amino acids.

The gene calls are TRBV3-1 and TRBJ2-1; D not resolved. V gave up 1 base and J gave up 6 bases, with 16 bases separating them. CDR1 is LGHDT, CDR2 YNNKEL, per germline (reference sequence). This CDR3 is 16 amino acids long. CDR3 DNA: TGTGCCAGCAGCCAAGTACCCCCGGGTTTGGGCAATGAGCAGTTCTTC. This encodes CASSQVPPGLGNEQFF.

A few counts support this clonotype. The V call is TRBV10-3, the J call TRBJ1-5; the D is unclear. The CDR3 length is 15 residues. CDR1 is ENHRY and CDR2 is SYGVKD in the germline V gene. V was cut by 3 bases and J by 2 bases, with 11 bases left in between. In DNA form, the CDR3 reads TGTGCCATCAGTGACGGTGGTGGGGGCAATCAGCCCCAGCATTTT. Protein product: CAISDGGGGNQPQHF.

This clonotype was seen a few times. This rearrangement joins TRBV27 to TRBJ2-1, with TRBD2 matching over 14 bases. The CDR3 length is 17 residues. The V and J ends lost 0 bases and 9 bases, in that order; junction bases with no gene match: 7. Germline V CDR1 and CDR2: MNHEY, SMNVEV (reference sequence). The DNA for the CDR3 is TGTGCCAGCAGTTTATCGTTATGGACTAGCGGGGGGCGTGAGCAGTTCTTC. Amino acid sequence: CASSLSLWTSGGREQFF.

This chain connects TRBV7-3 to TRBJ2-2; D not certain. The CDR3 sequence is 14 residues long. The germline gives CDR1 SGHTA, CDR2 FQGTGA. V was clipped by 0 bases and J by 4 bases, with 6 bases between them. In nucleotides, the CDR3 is TGTGCCAGCAGCTTAACAGCCTTCACCGGGGAGCTGTTTTTT. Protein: CASSLTAFTGELFF.

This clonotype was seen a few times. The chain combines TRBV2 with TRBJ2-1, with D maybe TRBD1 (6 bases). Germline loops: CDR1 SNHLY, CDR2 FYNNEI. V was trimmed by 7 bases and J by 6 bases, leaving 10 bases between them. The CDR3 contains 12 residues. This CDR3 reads CASTGQINEQFF. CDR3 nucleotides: TGTGCCAGCACCGGACAGATCAATGAGCAGTTCTTC.

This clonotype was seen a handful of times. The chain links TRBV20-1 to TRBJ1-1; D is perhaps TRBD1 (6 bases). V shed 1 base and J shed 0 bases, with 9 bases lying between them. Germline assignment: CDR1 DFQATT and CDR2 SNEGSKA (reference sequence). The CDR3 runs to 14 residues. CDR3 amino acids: CSARVGGMNTEAFF. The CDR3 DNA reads TGCAGTGCTAGAGTTGGGGGCATGAACACTGAAGCTTTCTTT.

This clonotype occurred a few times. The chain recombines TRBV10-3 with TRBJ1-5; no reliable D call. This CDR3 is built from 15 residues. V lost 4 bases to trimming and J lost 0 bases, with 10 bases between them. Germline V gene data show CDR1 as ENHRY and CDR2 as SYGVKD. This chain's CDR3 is CAISGGGNSNQPQHF. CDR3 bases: TGTGCCATCAGTGGAGGAGGGAATAGCAATCAGCCCCAGCATTTT.

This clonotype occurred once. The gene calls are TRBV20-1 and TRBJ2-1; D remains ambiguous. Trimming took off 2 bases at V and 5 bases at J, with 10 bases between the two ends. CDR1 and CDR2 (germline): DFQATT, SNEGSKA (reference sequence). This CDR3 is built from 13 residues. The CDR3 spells CSARLTWDNEQFF. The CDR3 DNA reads TGCAGTGCTAGACTCACATGGGACAATGAGCAGTTCTTC.

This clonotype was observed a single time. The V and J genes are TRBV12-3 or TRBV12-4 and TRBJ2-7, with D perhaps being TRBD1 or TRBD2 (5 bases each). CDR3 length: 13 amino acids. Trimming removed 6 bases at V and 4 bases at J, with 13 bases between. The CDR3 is CASRSGARYEQYF. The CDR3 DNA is TGTGCCAGCAGGTCCGGGGCCCGTTACGAGCAGTACTTC.

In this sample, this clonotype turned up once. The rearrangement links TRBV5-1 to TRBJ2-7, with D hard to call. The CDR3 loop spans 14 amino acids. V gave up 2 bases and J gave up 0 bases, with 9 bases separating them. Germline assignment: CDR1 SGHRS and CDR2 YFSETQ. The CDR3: CASSFDTNSYEQYV. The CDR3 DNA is TGCGCCAGCAGCTTCGACACGAACTCCTACGAGCAGTACGTC.

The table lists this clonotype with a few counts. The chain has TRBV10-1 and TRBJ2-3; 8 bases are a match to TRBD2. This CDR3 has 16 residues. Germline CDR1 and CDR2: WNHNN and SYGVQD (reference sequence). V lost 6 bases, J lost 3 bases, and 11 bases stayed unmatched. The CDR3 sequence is CASSESPGTRTDTQYF. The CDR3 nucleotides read TGCGCCAGCAGCGAAAGCCCCGGGACTAGAACAGATACGCAGTATTTT.

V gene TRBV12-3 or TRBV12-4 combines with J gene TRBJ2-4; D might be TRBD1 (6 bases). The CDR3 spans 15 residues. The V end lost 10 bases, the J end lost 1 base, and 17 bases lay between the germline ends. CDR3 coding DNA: TGTGCCACTAGTTCAGGGGTAGGGGCCAAAAACATTCAGTACTTC. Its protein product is CATSSGVGAKNIQYF.

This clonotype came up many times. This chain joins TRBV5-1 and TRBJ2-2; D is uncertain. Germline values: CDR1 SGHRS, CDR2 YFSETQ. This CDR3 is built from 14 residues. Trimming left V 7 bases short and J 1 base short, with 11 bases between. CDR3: CASWGSGNTGELFF. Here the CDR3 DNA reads TGCGCCAGCTGGGGTTCGGGGAACACCGGGGAGCTGTTTTTT.

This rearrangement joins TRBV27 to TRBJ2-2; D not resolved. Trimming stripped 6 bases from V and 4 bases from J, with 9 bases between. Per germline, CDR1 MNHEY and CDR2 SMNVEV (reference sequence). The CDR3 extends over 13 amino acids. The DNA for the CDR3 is TGTGCCAGCAGAGCGACATCCACCGGGGAGCTGTTTTTT. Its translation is CASRATSTGELFF.

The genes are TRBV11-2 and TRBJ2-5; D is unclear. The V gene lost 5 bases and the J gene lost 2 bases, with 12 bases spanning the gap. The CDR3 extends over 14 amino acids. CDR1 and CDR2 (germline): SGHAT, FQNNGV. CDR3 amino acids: CASSERSIQETQYF. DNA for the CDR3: TGTGCCAGCAGCGAGCGATCGATACAAGAGACCCAGTACTTC.

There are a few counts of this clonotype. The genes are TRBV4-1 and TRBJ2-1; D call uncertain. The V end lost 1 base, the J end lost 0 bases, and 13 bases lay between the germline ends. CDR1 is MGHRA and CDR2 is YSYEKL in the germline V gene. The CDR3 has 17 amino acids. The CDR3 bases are TGCGCCAGCAGCCAAGCAACCCGTTTGAGCTCCTACAATGAGCAGTTCTTC. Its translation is CASSQATRLSSYNEQFF.

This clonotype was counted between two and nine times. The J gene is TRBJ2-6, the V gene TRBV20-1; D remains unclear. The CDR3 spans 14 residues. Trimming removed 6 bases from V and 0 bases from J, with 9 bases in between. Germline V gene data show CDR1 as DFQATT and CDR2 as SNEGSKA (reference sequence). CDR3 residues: CSAAPYSGANVLTF. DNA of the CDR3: TGCAGTGCCGCTCCTTACTCTGGGGCCAACGTCCTGACTTTC.

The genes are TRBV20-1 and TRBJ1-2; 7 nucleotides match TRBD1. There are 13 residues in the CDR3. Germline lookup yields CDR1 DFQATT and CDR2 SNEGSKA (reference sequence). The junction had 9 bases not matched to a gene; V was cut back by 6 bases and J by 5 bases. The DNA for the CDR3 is TGCAGTGCCACACCTACGACAGGGTATGGCTACACCTTC. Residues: CSATPTTGYGYTF.

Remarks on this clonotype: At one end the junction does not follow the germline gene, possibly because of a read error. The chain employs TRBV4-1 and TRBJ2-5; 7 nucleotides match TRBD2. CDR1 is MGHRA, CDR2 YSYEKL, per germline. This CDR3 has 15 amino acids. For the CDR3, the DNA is TGTGCCAGCAGCCCCGGGATCAGCGGGGAAGAGACCCAGTACTTC. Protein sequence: CASSPGISGEETQYF.

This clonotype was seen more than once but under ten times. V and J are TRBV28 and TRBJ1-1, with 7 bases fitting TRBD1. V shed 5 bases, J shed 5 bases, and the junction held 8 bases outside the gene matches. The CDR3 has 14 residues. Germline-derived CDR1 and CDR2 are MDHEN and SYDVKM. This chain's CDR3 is CASSLLRDRTEAFF. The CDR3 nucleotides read TGTGCCAGCAGTCTACTGCGGGACAGAACTGAAGCTTTCTTT.

Here the CDR3 reads CSAVAGGETQYF. The CDR3 coding sequence is TGCAGTGCCGTGGCGGGGGGGGAGACCCAGTACTTC. The genes are TRBV20-1 and TRBJ2-5, with 9 nucleotides matching TRBD2. Germline V gives CDR1 DFQATT, CDR2 SNEGSKA (reference sequence). This CDR3 is built from 12 residues. The V segment lost 6 bases and the J segment 5 bases; nucleotides outside the gene matches: 4.

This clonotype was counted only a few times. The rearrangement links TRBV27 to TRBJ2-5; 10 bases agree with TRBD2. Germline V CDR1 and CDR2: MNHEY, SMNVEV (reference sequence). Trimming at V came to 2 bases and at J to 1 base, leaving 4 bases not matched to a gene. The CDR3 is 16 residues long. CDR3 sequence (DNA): TGTGCCAGCAGTTTACTAGCGGGGGTTTTCCAAGAGACCCAGTACTTC. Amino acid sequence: CASSLLAGVFQETQYF.

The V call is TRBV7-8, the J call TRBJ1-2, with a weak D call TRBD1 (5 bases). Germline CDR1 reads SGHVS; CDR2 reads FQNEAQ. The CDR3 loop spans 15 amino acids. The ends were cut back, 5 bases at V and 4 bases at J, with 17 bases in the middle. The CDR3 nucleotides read TGTGCCAGCAGCCATGTCCGGACACCCAGCTATGGCTACACCTTC. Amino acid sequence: CASSHVRTPSYGYTF.